This T cell receptor (beta chain) appears in the sequencing data of a study of response to subunit inactivated influenza vaccine. Whole-study results and caveats: A suggestion made by the authors is that each seasonal influenza vaccination recruits few new T cells.

The CDR3 spans 15 residues. Per germline, CDR1 MNHNS and CDR2 SASEGT. Losses at the gene ends were 6 bases for V and 5 bases for J; bases not matched to a gene: 8. Turning to this clonotype: No antigen is known for it.

TCRdb called the RT-PCR reads again in MiXCR, with one record for every CDR3 protein. The sample lists hundreds of thousands of distinct CDR3 sequences; 14% were seen once. The specimen was PBMCs from blood, collected roughly 2 weeks before vaccination. This rearrangement joins TRBV6-1 to TRBJ1-4; the match to TRBD1 covers 8 bases. The sequence derives from a man aged 45 to 65 who received an inactivated influenza vaccine. In DNA, the CDR3 is TGTGCCAGCAGGCCACGACAGGGGATAAATGAAAAACTGTTTTTT. Amino acids: CASRPRQGINEKLFF.